This T cell receptor beta chain came from a study of vaccination effects on CD4 cells after COVID-19. Study in general: Sample donation by two convalescent patients took place 16 days and one week before vaccination.

The assay was immunoSEQ multiplex PCR, and TCRdb's table has in-frame clones only and misses some. The repertoire holds about 45,000 clones, with approximately 70% as singletons. CDR3 length equals 16 residues. The germline CDR1 and CDR2 sequences are LGHNA and YNFKEQ. The trim removed 1 base at V and 1 base at J, leaving 4 bases unmatched. Antigen-specific CD4+ T cells were expanded with viral peptide pools in the ViraFEST assay before sequencing. When nine to ten days of culture had elapsed, CD4+ T cells were isolated. The person was diagnosed with PCR-confirmed SARS-CoV-2 infection between March and December 2020. For each well, about 2 million PBMC were cultured with around 9.8 IU/ml IL-2 and about 9.1 ug/ml peptides. Turning to this clone: Its antigen is unknown.

J is TRBJ1-1 and V is TRBV4-2; 9 bases are a match to TRBD1. The sequence came from a human donor who had a prior SARS-CoV-2 infection. The specimen was CD4+ T cells from PBMCs cultured with a peptide pool, collected before COVID-19 vaccination. This chain's CDR3 is CASSQGLTGGNTEAFF. The CDR3 bases are TGTGCCAGCAGCCAAGGTTTGACAGGGGGGAACACTGAAGCTTTCTTT.